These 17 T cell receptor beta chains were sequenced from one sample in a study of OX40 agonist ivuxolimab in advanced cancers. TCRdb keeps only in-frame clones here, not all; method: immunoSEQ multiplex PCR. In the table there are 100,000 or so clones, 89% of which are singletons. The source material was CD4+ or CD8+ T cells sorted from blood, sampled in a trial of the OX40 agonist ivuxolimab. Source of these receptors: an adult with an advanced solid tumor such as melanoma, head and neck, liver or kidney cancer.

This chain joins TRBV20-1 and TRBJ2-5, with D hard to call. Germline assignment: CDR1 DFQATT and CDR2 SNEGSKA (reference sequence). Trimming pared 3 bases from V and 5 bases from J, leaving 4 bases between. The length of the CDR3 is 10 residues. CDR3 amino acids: CSASIETQYF. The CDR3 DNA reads TGCAGTGCTAGTATCGAGACCCAGTACTTC.

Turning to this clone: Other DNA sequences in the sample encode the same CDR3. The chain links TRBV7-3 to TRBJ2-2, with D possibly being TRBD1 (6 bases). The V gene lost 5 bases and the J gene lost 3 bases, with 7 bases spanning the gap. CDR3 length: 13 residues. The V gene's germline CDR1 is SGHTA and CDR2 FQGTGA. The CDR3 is CASSPGDTGELFF. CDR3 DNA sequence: TGTGCCAGCAGCCCAGGGGACACCGGGGAGCTGTTTTTT.

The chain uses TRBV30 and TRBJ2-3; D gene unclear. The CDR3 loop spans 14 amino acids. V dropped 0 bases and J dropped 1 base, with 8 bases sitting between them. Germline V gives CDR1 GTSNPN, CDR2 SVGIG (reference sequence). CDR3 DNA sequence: TGTGCCTGGAGTGTAAGTAGGGGCACAGATACGCAGTATTTT. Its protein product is CAWSVSRGTDTQYF.

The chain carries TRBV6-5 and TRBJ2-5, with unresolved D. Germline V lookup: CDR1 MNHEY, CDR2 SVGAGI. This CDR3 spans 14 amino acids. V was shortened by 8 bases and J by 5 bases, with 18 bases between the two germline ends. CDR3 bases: TGTGCCAGCCAAAAGGCGATCGGTGTGGAGACCCAGTACTTC. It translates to CASQKAIGVETQYF.

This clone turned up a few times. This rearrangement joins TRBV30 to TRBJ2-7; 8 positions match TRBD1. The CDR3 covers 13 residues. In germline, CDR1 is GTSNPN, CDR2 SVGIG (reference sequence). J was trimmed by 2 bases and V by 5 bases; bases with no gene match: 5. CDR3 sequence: CAWFRDRPYEQYF. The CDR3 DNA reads TGTGCCTGGTTCCGGGACAGGCCCTACGAGCAGTACTTC.

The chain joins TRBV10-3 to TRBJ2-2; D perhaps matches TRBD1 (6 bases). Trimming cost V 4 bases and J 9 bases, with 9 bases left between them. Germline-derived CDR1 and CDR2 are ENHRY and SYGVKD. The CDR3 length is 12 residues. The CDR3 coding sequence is TGTGCCATCAGTGGCAGGGGAAGGGAGCTGTTTTTT. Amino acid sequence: CAISGRGRELFF.

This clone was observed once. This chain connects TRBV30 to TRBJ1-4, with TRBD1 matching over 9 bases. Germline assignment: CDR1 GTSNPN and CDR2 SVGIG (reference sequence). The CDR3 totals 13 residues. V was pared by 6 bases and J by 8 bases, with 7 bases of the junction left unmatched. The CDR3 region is CACLGTGNEKLFF. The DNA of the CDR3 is TGTGCCTGCCTAGGGACAGGGAACGAAAAACTGTTTTTT.

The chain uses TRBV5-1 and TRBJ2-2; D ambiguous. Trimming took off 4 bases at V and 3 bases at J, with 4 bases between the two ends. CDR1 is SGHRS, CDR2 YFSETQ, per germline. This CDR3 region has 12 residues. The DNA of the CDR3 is TGCGCCAGCAGCGCCTACACCGGGGAGCTGTTTTTT. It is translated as CASSAYTGELFF. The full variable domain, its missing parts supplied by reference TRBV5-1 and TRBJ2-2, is KAGVTQTPRYLIKTRGQQVTLSCSPISGHRSVSWYQQTPGQGLQFLFEYFSETQRNKGNFPGRFSGRQFSNSRSEMNVSTLELGDSALYLCASSAYTGELFFGEGSRLTVL.

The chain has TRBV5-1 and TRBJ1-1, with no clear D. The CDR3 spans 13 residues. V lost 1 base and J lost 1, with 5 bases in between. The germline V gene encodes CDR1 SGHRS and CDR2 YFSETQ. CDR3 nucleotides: TGCGCCAGCAGCTTGTTGGGGAACACTGAAGCTTTCTTT. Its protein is CASSLLGNTEAFF.

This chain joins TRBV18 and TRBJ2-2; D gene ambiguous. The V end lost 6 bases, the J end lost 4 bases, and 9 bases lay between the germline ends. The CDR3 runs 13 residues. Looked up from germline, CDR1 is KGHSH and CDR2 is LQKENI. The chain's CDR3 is CASSPSATGELFF. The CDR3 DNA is TGTGCCAGCTCTCCGTCCGCCACCGGGGAGCTGTTTTTT.

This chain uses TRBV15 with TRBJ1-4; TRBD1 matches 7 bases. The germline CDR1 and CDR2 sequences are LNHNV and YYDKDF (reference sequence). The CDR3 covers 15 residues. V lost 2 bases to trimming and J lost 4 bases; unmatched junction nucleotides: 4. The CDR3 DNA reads TGTGCCACCAGCAGACGAGGGGGCGGTAATGAAAAACTGTTTTTT. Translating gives CATSRRGGGNEKLFF.

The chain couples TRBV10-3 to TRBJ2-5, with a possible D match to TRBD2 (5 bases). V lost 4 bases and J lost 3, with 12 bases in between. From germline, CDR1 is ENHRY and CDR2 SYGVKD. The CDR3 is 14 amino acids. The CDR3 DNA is TGTGCCATCAGTGTCGCGGGTGGGGAAGAGACCCAGTACTTC. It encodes CAISVAGGEETQYF.

CDR3 bases: TGTGCCAGCAGCTTCGGCAGGAGGACTAGCACAGATACGCAGTATTTT. Encoded protein: CASSFGRRTSTDTQYF. The V and J genes are TRBV11-2 and TRBJ2-3; tentative D call: TRBD2 (5 bases). The CDR3 extends over 16 amino acids. Trimming removed 3 bases at V and 0 bases at J, with 13 bases between. Looked up from germline, CDR1 is SGHAT and CDR2 is FQNNGV.

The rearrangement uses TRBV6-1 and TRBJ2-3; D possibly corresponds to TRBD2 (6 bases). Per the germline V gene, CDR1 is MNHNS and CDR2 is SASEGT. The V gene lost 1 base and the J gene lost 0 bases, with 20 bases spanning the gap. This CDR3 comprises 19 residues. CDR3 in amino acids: CASSEGSSAAGPSTDTQYF. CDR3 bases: TGTGCCAGCAGTGAAGGGTCGTCAGCAGCGGGCCCCAGCACAGATACGCAGTATTTT.

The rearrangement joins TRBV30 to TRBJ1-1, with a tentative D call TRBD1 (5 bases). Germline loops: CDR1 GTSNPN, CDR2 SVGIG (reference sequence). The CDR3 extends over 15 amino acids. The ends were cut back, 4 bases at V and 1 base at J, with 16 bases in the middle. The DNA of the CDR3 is TGTGCCTGGACCGACTGGAGGGGTGCGAACACTGAAGCTTTCTTT. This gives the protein CAWTDWRGANTEAFF.

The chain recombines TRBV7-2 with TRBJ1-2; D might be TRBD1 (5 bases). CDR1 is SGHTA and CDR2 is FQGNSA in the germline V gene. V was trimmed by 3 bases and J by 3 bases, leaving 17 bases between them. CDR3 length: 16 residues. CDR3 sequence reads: CASSLGWGREDYGYTF. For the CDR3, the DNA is TGTGCCAGCAGCTTGGGGTGGGGCAGGGAGGACTATGGCTACACCTTC.

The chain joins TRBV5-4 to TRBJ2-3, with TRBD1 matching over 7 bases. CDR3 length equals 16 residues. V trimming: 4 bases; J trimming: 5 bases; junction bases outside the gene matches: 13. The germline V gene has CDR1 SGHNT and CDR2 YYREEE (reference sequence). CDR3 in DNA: TGTGCCAGCAGCCACCAAACAGGGGCGCGTATAGATACGCAGTATTTT. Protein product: CASSHQTGARIDTQYF.